This T cell receptor beta chain came from a study of human T cells and chemical hapten exposure. Whole-study context: How much TCR each sample yielded varied, mostly because pooled library volumes differed slightly.

Findings and caveats of the study: PT1 expanded TCR numbers rose with patch test score.

Time point described: patch test 2, 6 weeks after DPC sensitization. The sample's treatment: therapeutic diphenylcyclopropenone sensitization with weekly scalp DPC. The donor pool consisted of alopecia patients aged 18 to 70 years, considered suitable for DPC. Authors' methods: Samples held a median of 95,638 TCRs, range about 20,000–690,600. TCRdb reprocessed the RACE reads with MiXCR, giving one entry per CDR3 protein. It is TCRdb's table, rather than the study itself, that gives the V and J calls and clone size. Here the sample spans some 90,000 distinct CDR3 sequences, about an eighth being singletons. The CDR3 spans 15 residues. Per germline, CDR1 SGHTA and CDR2 FQGNSA. V lost 5 bases to trimming and J lost 3 bases; unmatched junction nucleotides: 5. Note on this clonotype: Its antigen is unidentified.

This clonotype was obtained from a woman in her forties with alopecia areata. Some clones in this sample may be carry-over from other donors' samples. The sample was whole blood, taken in connection with sensitization to the hapten diphenylcyclopropenone (DPC). This chain connects TRBV7-2 to TRBJ2-2, with 8 nucleotides matching TRBD1. Here the CDR3 reads CASSLNRGDTGELFF. The CDR3 coding sequence is TGTGCCAGCAGCCTAAACAGGGGGGACACCGGGGAGCTGTTTTTT.